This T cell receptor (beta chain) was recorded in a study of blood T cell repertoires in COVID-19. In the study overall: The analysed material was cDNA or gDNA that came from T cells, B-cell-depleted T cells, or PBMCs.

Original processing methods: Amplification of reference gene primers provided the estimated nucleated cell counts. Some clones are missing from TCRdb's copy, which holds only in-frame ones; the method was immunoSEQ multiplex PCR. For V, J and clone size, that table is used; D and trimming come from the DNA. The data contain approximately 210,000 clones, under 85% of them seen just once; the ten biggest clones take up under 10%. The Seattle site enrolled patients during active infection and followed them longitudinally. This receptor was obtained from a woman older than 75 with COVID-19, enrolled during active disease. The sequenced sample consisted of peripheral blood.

The CDR3 nucleotides read TGCGCCAGCAGCCAAGACAGGCATCAGCCCCAGCATTTT. Translated: CASSQDRHQPQHF. The V and J genes are TRBV4-1 and TRBJ1-5, with D unresolved. Germline assignment: CDR1 MGHRA and CDR2 YSYEKL. This CDR3 region has 13 residues. Trimming cost V 0 bases and J 5 bases, with 5 bases left between them.